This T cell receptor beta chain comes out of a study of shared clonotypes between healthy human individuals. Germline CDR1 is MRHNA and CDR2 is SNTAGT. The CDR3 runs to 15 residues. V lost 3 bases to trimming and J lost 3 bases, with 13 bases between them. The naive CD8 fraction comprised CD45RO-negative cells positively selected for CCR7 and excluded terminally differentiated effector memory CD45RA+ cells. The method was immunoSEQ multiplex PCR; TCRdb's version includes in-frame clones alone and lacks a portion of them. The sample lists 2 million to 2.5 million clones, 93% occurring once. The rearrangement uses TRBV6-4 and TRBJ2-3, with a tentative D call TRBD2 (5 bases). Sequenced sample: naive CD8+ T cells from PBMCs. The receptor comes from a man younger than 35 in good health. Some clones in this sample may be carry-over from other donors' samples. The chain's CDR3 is CASSEILGRTDTQYF. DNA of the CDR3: TGTGCCAGCAGTGAAATACTAGGACGAACAGATACGCAGTATTTT.